The entry below describes one T cell receptor (beta chain). The antigen it recognizes is unknown. Base qualities are not at hand, and no much larger clone is one base apart. These data originate in a study of T cell responses to AZD1222 COVID-19 vaccine (dated by TCRdb to about 2021). Context from the whole study: A total of over 230 trial participants underwent TCR sequencing, of whom approximately 210 received two doses of AZD1222 and about 26 received two doses of the MenACWY control vaccine. Enrollment into the trials was organized by age into subgroups of 18-55, 56-69 and 70-plus years, and those subgroups contained around 150, 28 and 57 TCR-sequenced participants, respectively. Results the study describes overall, beyond this receptor: The 56-69-year group was small, and its depth increase did not reach significance, likely because of low power. Participants were mostly white British, with more females than males. The authors suggested clonal diversity may have been underestimated. Nearly half of unique spike-specific TCRs reportedly recognized epitopes outside regions mutated in the B.1.351 and B.1.1.7 variants. The whole spike protein was spanned by vaccine-associated CD4 TCRs, and dominant responses were seen in regions 160-218 and 743-854. Conclusions about previously exposed vaccinees are limited because only six or seven AZD1222 recipients were SARS-CoV-2 seropositive at baseline. Because no samples from the day 14 peak response were available, repertoires could be characterized only after the peak T cell response. A significant rise in spike-specific TCR breadth and depth was observed after two AZD1222 doses relative to day 0 and relative to MenACWY recipients.

The CDR3 regions of human TCRbeta chains were analyzed by immunosequencing. Turning to the authors' computational methods: TCRs in the repertoires were matched against a reference library of SARS-CoV-2-specific TCRs that had been generated with the MIRA antigen-specificity platform. Breadth was defined as the fraction of unique TCRs that were SARS-CoV-2-associated. Depth was defined as the fraction of total T cells that were SARS-CoV-2-associated. Using the MIRA data, every spike-specific TCR was mapped to the spike region that the TCR reacted to and assigned to either a CD4 or a CD8 class. Log10-transformed breadth and depth values were compared by one-way ANOVA with Sidak's multiple comparisons tests. TCRdb stores this immuneACCESS table with in-frame sequences only. Part of the clones is absent; in the studies checked, under half of the shortfall reflects unresolved V genes, and no reason is known for the rest. V, J and clone size are taken as reported in that table, and D and trimming were inferred from the DNA itself. This sample lists some 100,000 clones; about 86% were detected once. The ten most abundant clones make up approximately 15% of the sample.

This specimen's time point label, per the study, means: about 28 days (+/-7) after the second vaccine dose. Because spike-specific TCR depth and breadth did not differ between the two schedules, AZD1222 recipients who got a second dose at roughly 4 weeks were pooled with those who got a second dose at roughly 12 weeks. The vaccinee samples were drawn from two UK trials, COV001 and COV002, one of which was a single-blind randomized controlled phase 2/3 trial testing AZD1222 (ChAdOx1 nCoV-19) in healthy adults. For TCRbeta chain sequencing, PBMC samples from trial participants were taken at day 0 and at day 28 after the second dose. Sequenced here: peripheral blood, sampled 28 days after the second AZD1222 dose. The receptor comes from an adult who received the AZD1222 COVID-19 vaccine.

The CDR3 reads as follows: CASRGRGELDEQYF. DNA sequence: TGTGCCAGCAGAGGAAGGGGGGAATTAGACGAGCAGTACTTC. The chain is made from TRBV2 and TRBJ2-7; the D gene is perhaps TRBD1 or TRBD2, each of them matching over 6 bases. Cut back by 6 bases and 5 bases, the V and J ends lie 17 bases apart. The germline V gene gives CDR1 as SNHLY and CDR2 as FYNNEI. The CDR3 holds 14 amino acids from the cysteine to the phenylalanine. Only CDR3 DNA remains: 42 bases, in frame from the first base.